This T cell receptor beta chain was captured by sequencing in a study of CD8 T cells in Susac syndrome. Study-wide results and limits: A relatively small number of individuals underwent TCR sequencing and HLA analysis.

Reverse transcription of 0.5 to 1 ug RNA was performed with random hexamers. Amplification of the TCR beta CDR3 was carried out by immunoSEQ multiplex PCR, which spanned a total of 54 Vbeta and 13 Jbeta segments. Each CDR3 protein gets one entry after TCRdb re-called the immunoSEQ multiplex PCR reads with MiXCR. The table lists about 300,000 distinct CDR3 sequences, about 91% of them singletons. This CDR3 is built from 15 residues. The trim removed 8 bases at V and 0 bases at J, leaving 6 bases unmatched. From germline, CDR1 is MDHEN and CDR2 SYDVKM. In the case of this clonotype: No antigen is known for it.

TEMRA cells were FACS-enriched, with CD8+ and CD4+ T cells isolated negatively. The sequence was collected from a human donor with multiple sclerosis. This rearrangement joins TRBV28 to TRBJ2-1; TRBD2 matches at 8 bases. Sequenced input: CD8+ T cells from PBMCs. The CDR3 loop reads CASGIAGSSYNEQFF. As DNA, the CDR3 is TGTGCCAGCGGTATAGCGGGGAGCTCCTACAATGAGCAGTTCTTC.